This passage covers 26 T cell receptor beta chains from one sample sequenced in a study of regulatory T cells in long-lasting Graves disease. Time point noted: persistent/refractory GD, antithyroid drugs over 5 years with positive TRAb. From RNA extracted from PBMCs, the TCR library was made. TCR beta libraries were built with iRepertoire HTBI primers and Arm-PCR of CDR3 regions. TCRdb independently ran MiXCR on the multiplex PCR reads; one entry per CDR3 protein. The sample has some 330,000 distinct CDR3 sequences, 23% seen once. The starting material was peripheral blood mononuclear cells (PBMCs), obtained when the disease was refractory, from a patient treated with antithyroid drugs. Receptors were obtained from a woman in her forties with Graves disease.

CDR3 nucleotides: TGTGCCAGCGGCTCCGGGAGAAATAATGAAAAACTGTTTTTT. Protein product: CASGSGRNNEKLFF. This chain connects TRBV6-1 to TRBJ1-4; D unresolved. V lost 8 bases and J lost 4, with 14 bases in between. The CDR3 runs to 14 residues. From germline, CDR1 is MNHNS and CDR2 SASEGT.

In this sample, this clonotype turned up a few times. The chain employs TRBV7-9 and TRBJ2-5; D is uncertain. Germline V gives CDR1 SEHNR, CDR2 FQNEAQ (reference sequence). The length of the CDR3 is 12 residues. The germline V and J ends were trimmed by 3 bases and 5 bases, with 7 bases remaining between them. The CDR3 sequence: CASSFSEETQYF. For the CDR3, the DNA is TGTGCCAGCAGCTTCAGTGAGGAGACCCAGTACTTC. Based on the CDR3 plus reference TRBV7-9 and TRBJ2-5, the full variable domain is DTGVSQNPRHKITKRGQNVTFRCDPISEHNRLYWYRQTLGQGPEFLTYFQNEAQLEKSRLLSDRFSAERPKGSFSTLEIQRTEQGDSAMYLCASSFSEETQYFGPGTRLLVL.

This clonotype has more than one count but fewer than ten. The chain links TRBV5-1 to TRBJ1-5, with D perhaps TRBD1 (5 bases). Per germline, CDR1 SGHRS and CDR2 YFSETQ. The germline V and J ends were trimmed by 4 bases and 0 bases, with 11 bases remaining between them. CDR3 length: 15 residues. The CDR3 bases are TGCGCCAGCAGCGCGGCAGGGAATAGCAATCAGCCCCAGCATTTT. It codes for CASSAAGNSNQPQHF.

This clonotype was seen a few times. The CDR3 sequence: CSARTDRGQVTGELFF. The CDR3 DNA reads as TGCAGTGCTAGAACCGACAGGGGGCAAGTCACCGGGGAGCTGTTTTTT. This chain uses TRBV20-1 with TRBJ2-2, with 10 bases that match TRBD1. The ends lost 2 bases at V and 4 bases at J; junction bases unmatched: 7. Germline assignment: CDR1 DFQATT and CDR2 SNEGSKA (reference sequence). The CDR3 consists of 16 residues.

As for this clonotype: A read error is possible here, since a much larger clone lies one base away. The rearrangement joins TRBV7-3 to TRBJ1-1; 7 bases fit TRBD1. Looked up from germline, CDR1 is SGHTA and CDR2 is FQGTGA. The CDR3 is 13 amino acids. The CDR3 loop reads CASSYDRDTVAFF. In DNA, the CDR3 is TGTGCCAGCAGCTACGACAGGGATACTGTAGCTTTCTTT.

The V and J genes are TRBV7-3 and TRBJ2-3; a possible D gene is TRBD1 (5 bases). Germline V gene lookup returns CDR1 SGHTA and CDR2 FQGTGA. V gave up 2 bases and J gave up 0 bases, with 6 bases separating them. The CDR3 loop spans 14 amino acids. DNA for the CDR3: TGTGCCAGCAGCTTACAGGGAAGCACAGATACGCAGTATTTT. Its translation: CASSLQGSTDTQYF.

V and J are TRBV18 and TRBJ1-4; 7 bases map to TRBD1. The trim removed 4 bases at V and 3 bases at J, leaving 2 bases unmatched. CDR1 KGHSH and CDR2 LQKENI come from the germline V gene. The CDR3 extends over 14 amino acids. CDR3 loop: CASSRRGANEKLFF. CDR3 DNA sequence: TGTGCCAGCTCACGCAGGGGGGCTAATGAAAAACTGTTTTTT.

In this sample, this clonotype turned up a few times. DNA of the CDR3: TGTGCCAGCAGCCGAACTGGGACTAGCCAGTCCTACGAGCAGTACTTC. Translated: CASSRTGTSQSYEQYF. The genes are TRBV6-1 and TRBJ2-7; 9 bases are shared with TRBD2. V shed 6 bases, J shed 1 base, and the junction held 10 bases outside the gene matches. The CDR3 is 16 amino acids. Germline CDR1 reads MNHNS; CDR2 reads SASEGT.

Concerning this clonotype: With a much larger clone just one base away, this may be a read error. The chain carries TRBV28 and TRBJ1-1; D uncertain. This CDR3 region has 13 residues. From germline, CDR1 is MDHEN and CDR2 SYDVKM. Trimming took 10 bases from V and 0 from J, leaving 12 bases between them. The CDR3 sequence is CATSRVVNTEAFF. The DNA of the CDR3 is TGTGCCACCTCTCGGGTTGTGAACACTGAAGCTTTCTTT. Based on the CDR3 plus reference TRBV28 and TRBJ1-1, the full variable domain is DVKVTQSSRYLVKRTGEKVFLECVQDMDHENMFWYRQDPGLGLRLIYFSYDVKMKEKGDIPEGYSVSREKKERFSLILESASTNQTSMYLCATSRVVNTEAFFGQGTRLTVV.

The chain carries TRBV6-2 or TRBV6-3 and TRBJ1-5; no clear D. V dropped 5 bases and J dropped 5 bases, with 25 bases sitting between them. CDR1 and CDR2 from the germline V gene are MNHEY and SVGEGT. This CDR3 region has 18 residues. The CDR3 protein is CASSEVITRVSGYQPQHF. Written as DNA, the CDR3 is TGTGCCAGCAGTGAAGTCATAACCCGGGTTTCCGGATATCAGCCCCAGCATTTT.

In nucleotides, the CDR3 is TGTGCCAGCAGCAGACTAGCGGGAGGCCGCCAAGAGACCCAGTACTTC. It specifies CASSRLAGGRQETQYF. The gene calls are TRBV6-1 and TRBJ2-5, with 13 bases that match TRBD2. Germline CDR1 is MNHNS and CDR2 is SASEGT. V lost 6 bases and J lost 1; bases outside the gene matches: 5. The CDR3 is made up of 16 amino acids.

In this sample, this clonotype turned up a few times. This sequence joins TRBV10-3 and TRBJ2-2; D not resolved. Germline V gives CDR1 ENHRY, CDR2 SYGVKD. The CDR3 totals 12 residues. V was pared by 10 bases and J by 5 bases, with 11 bases between. The CDR3 coding sequence is TGTGCCAGCACGGCCGGGACCGGGGAGCTGTTTTTT. Amino acid sequence: CASTAGTGELFF.

Ten or more counts support this clonotype. This sequence may be a read error, since a much larger clone differs from it by one base. The chain joins TRBV3-1 to TRBJ2-5; D gene uncertain. The CDR3 is 12 amino acids. Looked up from germline, CDR1 is LGHDT and CDR2 is YNNKEL (reference sequence). V lost 2 bases, J lost 4 bases, and 5 bases lay in between. Here the CDR3 reads CASSQMGETQYF. The CDR3 DNA reads as TGTGCCAGCAGCCAAATGGGAGAGACCCAGTACTTC.

The CDR3 spells CASSQAIAGDGETQYF. The CDR3 nucleotides read TGTGCCAGCAGCCAAGCCATAGCGGGAGACGGGGAGACCCAGTACTTC. The chain combines TRBV4-2 with TRBJ2-5, with 9 bases matching TRBD2. CDR1 is LGHNA, CDR2 YNFKEQ, per germline. There are 16 residues in the CDR3. V was pared by 1 base and J by 5 bases, with 8 bases of the junction left unmatched.

This chain joins TRBV12-3 or TRBV12-4 and TRBJ2-5; a possible D gene is TRBD1 (6 bases). Trimming removed 6 bases from V and 4 bases from J, with 18 bases in between. This CDR3 contains 15 residues. The CDR3 DNA reads TGTGCCAGCAGCCAAGGACAGAATATCCGAGAGACCCAGTACTTC. It is translated as CASSQGQNIRETQYF.

J is TRBJ2-7 and V is TRBV5-6, with D maybe TRBD1 (5 bases). V lost 0 bases, J lost 10 bases, and 17 bases lay in between. Germline V lookup: CDR1 SGHDT, CDR2 YYEEEE. CDR3 length: 14 residues. The CDR3 DNA follows: TGTGCCAGCAGCTTGGCCCCCCCCAGGGCAGAACAGTACTTC. It yields the protein CASSLAPPRAEQYF.

This clonotype was counted between two and nine times. This chain uses TRBV10-3 with TRBJ1-3; 8 bases are shared with TRBD1. Unmatched junction bases numbered 4, after V lost 6 bases and J lost 0 bases. The V gene's germline CDR1 is ENHRY and CDR2 SYGVKD. This CDR3 is 15 amino acids long. The CDR3 coding sequence is TGTGCCATCAGCCAGGGACAGGACTCTGGAAACACCATATATTTT. Encoded protein: CAISQGQDSGNTIYF.

This clonotype appeared many times. V gene TRBV24-1 combines with J gene TRBJ2-3, with 8 bases that match TRBD1. This CDR3 comprises 15 residues. CDR1 KGHDR and CDR2 SFDVKD come from the germline V gene. Trimming cost V 0 bases and J 5 bases; bases outside gene matches: 3. CDR3 sequence reads: CATSDLQGAIDTQYF. In nucleotides, the CDR3 is TGTGCCACCAGTGATTTGCAGGGGGCAATAGATACGCAGTATTTT.

The chain carries TRBV4-1 and TRBJ1-2, with D hard to call. The germline gives CDR1 MGHRA, CDR2 YSYEKL. V lost 0 bases and J lost 0, with 8 bases in between. CDR3 length: 15 amino acids. CDR3 in amino acids: CASSQEQVTNYGYTF. CDR3 sequence (DNA): TGCGCCAGCAGCCAAGAGCAGGTTACTAACTATGGCTACACCTTC.

This clonotype was observed a few times. This sequence joins TRBV20-1 and TRBJ1-5; 7 nucleotides match TRBD1. Germline CDR1 DFQATT, CDR2 SNEGSKA (reference sequence). This CDR3 has 13 residues. The junction had 2 bases not matched to a gene; V was cut back by 6 bases and J by 0 bases. CDR3 loop: CSARQGSNQPQHF. The CDR3 region has the DNA TGCAGTGCAAGACAGGGTAGCAATCAGCCCCAGCATTTT.

The J gene is TRBJ2-7, the V gene TRBV20-1; 13 positions match TRBD2. Germline loops: CDR1 DFQATT, CDR2 SNEGSKA (reference sequence). The length of the CDR3 is 17 residues. The J segment lost 3 bases and the V segment lost 1 base, leaving 9 bases of the junction unmatched. The CDR3, as DNA: TGCAGTGCTAGAGTAAACCTTCGGACTAGCGGGAGCTACGAGCAGTACTTC. This sequence encodes CSARVNLRTSGSYEQYF.

V usage is TRBV7-9 and J usage is TRBJ2-7, with TRBD2 as a possible D gene (5 bases). V was shortened by 3 bases and J by 3 bases, with 12 bases between the two germline ends. This CDR3 contains 14 residues. CDR1 and CDR2 (germline): SEHNR, FQNEAQ (reference sequence). CDR3 region: CASSFAGNYYEQYF. In DNA form, the CDR3 reads TGTGCCAGCAGCTTTGCCGGGAATTACTACGAGCAGTACTTC.

This clonotype was seen ten or more times. A junction boundary mismatches the germline segment, possibly from a read error. The chain uses TRBV28 and TRBJ1-5, with D perhaps TRBD1 (6 bases). The CDR3 is 13 residues long. The V gene's germline CDR1 is MDHEN and CDR2 SYDVKM. For the CDR3, the DNA is TGTGCCAGCGTAGAGGGGGGCAAACAGCCCCAGCATTTT. Its translation is CASVEGGKQPQHF.

This clonotype has a count of ten or more. The rearrangement joins TRBV5-5 to TRBJ2-5, with D uncertain. The V end lost 0 bases, the J end lost 1 base, and 7 bases lay between the germline ends. Germline CDR1 is SGHKS and CDR2 is YYEKEE (reference sequence). The CDR3 consists of 14 residues. This chain's CDR3 is CASSLAAGQETQYF. The CDR3, as DNA: TGTGCCAGCAGCTTGGCGGCAGGCCAAGAGACCCAGTACTTC.

V usage is TRBV7-8 and J usage is TRBJ2-7; D is tentatively TRBD1 or TRBD2 (6 bases each). This CDR3 spans 12 amino acids. Germline-derived CDR1 and CDR2 are SGHVS and FQNEAQ. Trimming took 5 bases from V and 12 from J, leaving 17 bases between them. The CDR3 coding sequence is TGTGCCAGCAGCCCTGGGACCCCGGGGGCGTACTTC. Its translation is CASSPGTPGAYF.

This clonotype was seen more than once but under ten times. This sequence may be a read error, since a much larger clone differs from it by one base. This chain connects TRBV27 to TRBJ2-2; D call uncertain. Germline CDR1 is MNHEY and CDR2 is SMNVEV (reference sequence). V lost 7 bases to trimming and J lost 1 base, with 7 bases between them. CDR3 length: 13 residues. The CDR3 loop reads CASNFGNTGELFF. CDR3 in DNA: TGTGCCAGCAACTTTGGGAACACCGGGGAGCTGTTTTTT.